This TCR beta chain was identified during a study of blood T cell repertoires in COVID-19. TCRdb's copy holds only in-frame clones and misses some; the assay was immunoSEQ multiplex PCR. The table has around 150,000 clones, about three quarters seen once. V gave up 0 bases and J gave up 8 bases, with 8 bases separating them. Germline CDR1 and CDR2: GTSNPN and SVGIG (reference sequence). This CDR3 is built from 12 residues. V and J are TRBV30 and TRBJ2-4; D is unresolved. This receptor was obtained from a man aged 60 to 75 with acute or convalescent COVID-19. Input material: peripheral blood. CDR3 sequence: CAWSVSRDIQYF. CDR3 DNA sequence: TGTGCCTGGAGTGTAAGTCGGGACATTCAGTACTTC.